The 21 T cell receptor beta chains given below trace back to one sample, sequenced in a study of graft-versus-host responses after intestinal transplantation. These receptors are not linked to any known antigen. The data were produced by immunoSEQ multiplex PCR, yet TCRdb's version contains in-frame clones alone and is incomplete. This sample has roughly 93,000 clones, with approximately 95% found just once. Sequenced material: unstimulated CD8+ T cells sorted from spleen or lymph node cells, taken before intestinal transplant. These receptors came from a human donor who received an intestinal transplant.

This CDR3 is CASSPTKETQYF. The CDR3 region has the DNA TGTGCCAGCAGCCCCACTAAAGAGACCCAGTACTTC. The chain recombines TRBV11-2 with TRBJ2-5; D remains ambiguous. Germline values: CDR1 SGHAT, CDR2 FQNNGV. The CDR3 sequence is 12 residues long. Between the trimmed V and J ends, which lost 5 bases and 3 bases, there was a span of 7 bases.

The V and J genes are TRBV5-6 and TRBJ2-7; 15 nucleotides match TRBD2. The CDR3 sequence is 19 residues long. CDR1 is SGHDT, CDR2 YYEEEE, per germline. The V and J ends lost 0 bases and 0 bases, in that order; junction bases with no gene match: 7. The DNA for the CDR3 is TGTGCCAGCAGCTTGGGTGTGGGACTAGCGGGAGGAAGCTCCTACGAGCAGTACTTC. It encodes CASSLGVGLAGGSSYEQYF.

J is TRBJ2-2 and V is TRBV4-1; 7 bases align to TRBD1. The CDR3 loop spans 15 amino acids. Germline V gives CDR1 MGHRA, CDR2 YSYEKL. The V gene end was trimmed by 2 bases and the J gene end by 6 bases; junction bases not matched to a gene: 6. The DNA for the CDR3 is TGCGCCAGCAGCCAATTTGGACAGGAGTCCGGGGAGCTGTTTTTT. Protein product: CASSQFGQESGELFF.

The rearrangement links TRBV30 to TRBJ2-7; D ambiguous. The V gene lost 2 bases and the J gene lost 3 bases, with 11 bases spanning the gap. This CDR3 comprises 13 residues. Per germline, CDR1 GTSNPN and CDR2 SVGIG (reference sequence). In DNA, the CDR3 is TGTGCCTGGAGTAACCACCCCTACTACGAGCAGTACTTC. As protein: CAWSNHPYYEQYF.

This chain connects TRBV29-1 to TRBJ1-2; D is unresolved. Looked up from germline, CDR1 is SQVTM and CDR2 is ANQGSEA. This CDR3 spans 11 amino acids. V dropped 8 bases and J dropped 0 bases, with 7 bases sitting between them. The CDR3 protein is CSMRTNYGYTF. The CDR3 DNA is TGCAGCATGCGCACTAACTATGGCTACACCTTC.

For the CDR3, the DNA is TGTGCCAGCAGCTCCCTAGCGGGAATCTCCTACGAGCAGTACTTC. This translates into CASSSLAGISYEQYF. V is TRBV7-8 and J is TRBJ2-5; TRBD2 matches at 9 bases. The DNA end is more similar to TRBJ2-7, so the J call may be wrong. The CDR3 loop spans 15 amino acids. CDR1 is SGHVS and CDR2 is FQNEAQ in the germline V gene.

The rearrangement links TRBV7-8 to TRBJ2-1, with a weak D call TRBD2 (5 bases). Deletions cut 1 base from V and 4 bases from J, with 11 bases between. The CDR3 is made up of 15 amino acids. Per the germline V gene, CDR1 is SGHVS and CDR2 is FQNEAQ. This chain's CDR3 is CASSLGGSTYNEQFF. CDR3 coding DNA: TGTGCCAGCAGCTTAGGTGGGAGTACTTACAATGAGCAGTTCTTC.

The J gene is TRBJ2-7, the V gene TRBV19; perhaps TRBD1 as D (6 bases). V gave up 1 base and J gave up 2 bases, with 12 bases separating them. The CDR3 is 15 residues long. The germline V gene has CDR1 LNHDA and CDR2 SQIVND (reference sequence). CDR3 sequence (DNA): TGTGCCAGTAGTATAGGATCCGGACAGCCCTACGAGCAGTACTTC. This translates into CASSIGSGQPYEQYF.

The chain couples TRBV6-5 to TRBJ1-3; D ambiguous. Trimming stripped 6 bases from V and 4 bases from J, with 16 bases between. This CDR3 is 15 amino acids long. Per germline, CDR1 MNHEY and CDR2 SVGAGI. CDR3 nucleotides: TGTGCCAGCAGCCCTCCGACAAATTTCGGAAACACCATATATTTT. Translation: CASSPPTNFGNTIYF.

The chain links TRBV27 to TRBJ1-1; D unresolved. Trimming stripped 7 bases from V and 7 bases from J, with 10 bases between. The CDR3 is made up of 11 amino acids. Germline V gives CDR1 MNHEY, CDR2 SMNVEV (reference sequence). The CDR3 is CASILGSEAFF. The CDR3 DNA reads TGTGCCAGCATTCTGGGGAGTGAAGCTTTCTTT.

The chain employs TRBV4-1 and TRBJ2-1; no clear D gene. The V end lost 4 bases, the J end lost 0 bases, and 13 bases lay between the germline ends. CDR1 and CDR2 from the germline V gene are MGHRA and YSYEKL. CDR3 length: 16 residues. CDR3 region: CASSPVIQSSYNEQFF. The CDR3 nucleotides read TGCGCCAGCAGCCCCGTCATACAGAGCTCCTACAATGAGCAGTTCTTC.

This clone occurred once. The CDR3, as DNA: TGTGCCAGCAGCGTAGCAGGGGTTGGAAACACCATATATTTT. It yields the protein CASSVAGVGNTIYF. V and J are TRBV9 and TRBJ1-3, with D possibly TRBD1 on 6 matching bases. Trimming pared 0 bases from V and 3 bases from J, leaving 7 bases between. The CDR3 loop spans 14 amino acids. Germline loops: CDR1 SGDLS, CDR2 YYNGEE.

The rearrangement joins TRBV27 to TRBJ1-2; 7 bases match TRBD1. This CDR3 is 15 amino acids long. CDR1 MNHEY and CDR2 SMNVEV come from the germline V gene (reference sequence). The V segment lost 4 bases and the J segment 8 bases; nucleotides outside the gene matches: 13. The CDR3 DNA follows: TGTGCCAGCAGTTCCCCAAGGACAGGTTCTTGGGGCTACACCTTC. Translation gives CASSSPRTGSWGYTF.

The genes are TRBV10-3 and TRBJ2-7, with TRBD1 identical over 8 bases. The CDR3 is 15 residues long. V dropped 4 bases and J dropped 4; count of bases not matched to a gene: 9. Germline lookup yields CDR1 ENHRY and CDR2 SYGVKD. The chain's CDR3 is CAISAGQGEWYEQYF. Written as DNA, the CDR3 is TGTGCCATCAGTGCCGGACAGGGTGAATGGTACGAGCAGTACTTC.

CDR3 nucleotide sequence: TGTGCCAGCACCAACAGGGGAGGTCGAGAGACCCAGTACTTC. Amino acid sequence: CASTNRGGRETQYF. This sequence joins TRBV6-4 and TRBJ2-5, with D perhaps matching TRBD1 (7 bases). There are 14 residues in the CDR3. Trimming removed 7 bases from V and 4 bases from J, with 16 bases in between. Germline loops: CDR1 MRHNA, CDR2 SNTAGT.

This chain links TRBV27 with TRBJ2-1; 8 nucleotides line up with TRBD2. V gave up 7 bases and J gave up 6 bases; unmatched junction bases: 8. Germline values: CDR1 MNHEY, CDR2 SMNVEV (reference sequence). CDR3 length: 14 amino acids. The CDR3 bases are TGTGCCAGCATAGAGCGGGGGTTATCCAATGAGCAGTTCTTC. This encodes CASIERGLSNEQFF.

The rearrangement links TRBV19 to TRBJ2-7; TRBD2 matches at 11 bases. V was pared by 3 bases and J by 6 bases, with 7 bases of the junction left unmatched. Germline V CDR1 and CDR2: LNHDA, SQIVND (reference sequence). CDR3 length equals 15 residues. The CDR3 protein is CASSIGLAGGSEQYF. The CDR3 bases are TGTGCCAGTAGTATTGGACTAGCGGGCGGTAGCGAGCAGTACTTC.

The J gene is TRBJ2-1, the V gene TRBV19; tentative D call: TRBD1 (6 bases). The ends were cut back, 4 bases at V and 4 bases at J, with 11 bases in the middle. This CDR3 has 14 amino acids. Germline-derived CDR1 and CDR2 are LNHDA and SQIVND (reference sequence). The CDR3 is CASSTNREYNEQFF. The CDR3 bases are TGTGCCAGTAGTACTAACAGGGAATACAATGAGCAGTTCTTC.

V gene TRBV27 combines with J gene TRBJ2-3, with 10 bases identical to TRBD2. The CDR3 loop spans 15 amino acids. Germline V lookup: CDR1 MNHEY, CDR2 SMNVEV (reference sequence). Losses at the gene ends were 6 bases for V and 2 bases for J; bases not matched to a gene: 5. The CDR3 nucleotides read TGTGCCAGCAGACGGACTAGCGGAAACACAGATACGCAGTATTTT. Encoded protein: CASRRTSGNTDTQYF.

The V and J genes are TRBV5-1 and TRBJ1-1, with 7 bases that match TRBD1. The CDR3 is made up of 16 amino acids. V shed 1 base and J 2 bases; nucleotides not matched to a gene: 8. Germline lookup yields CDR1 SGHRS and CDR2 YFSETQ. The CDR3 DNA reads TGCGCCAGCAGCTTGACGATACAGGGGCCCAACACTGAAGCTTTCTTT. The encoded protein is CASSLTIQGPNTEAFF.

The chain couples TRBV19 to TRBJ2-1, with D perhaps matching TRBD1 (7 bases). V was clipped by 6 bases and J by 4 bases, with 16 bases between them. The CDR3 has 15 residues. Germline CDR1 is LNHDA and CDR2 is SQIVND (reference sequence). The CDR3 loop reads CASSWGAGGYNEQFF. The CDR3 coding sequence is TGTGCCAGTAGCTGGGGGGCAGGGGGGTACAATGAGCAGTTCTTC.